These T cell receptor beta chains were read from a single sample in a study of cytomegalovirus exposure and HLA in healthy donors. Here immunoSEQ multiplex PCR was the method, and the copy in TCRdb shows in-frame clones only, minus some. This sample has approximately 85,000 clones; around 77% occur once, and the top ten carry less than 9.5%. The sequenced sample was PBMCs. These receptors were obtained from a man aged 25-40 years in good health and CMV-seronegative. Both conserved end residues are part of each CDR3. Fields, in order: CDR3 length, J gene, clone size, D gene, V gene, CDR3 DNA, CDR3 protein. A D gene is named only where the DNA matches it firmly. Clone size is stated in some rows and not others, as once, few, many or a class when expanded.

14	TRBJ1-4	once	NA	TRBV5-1	TGCGCCAGCAGCTGGCAGAGCCGTGGAGGAACGCTGTTTTTT	CASSWQSRGGTLFF
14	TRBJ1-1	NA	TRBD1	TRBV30	TGTGCCTGGAACGGGGACAGGGGGAACACTGAAGCTTTCTTT	CAWNGDRGNTEAFF
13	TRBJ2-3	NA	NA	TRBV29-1	TGCAGCGTTGGACAGCCTAGCACAGATACGCAGTATTTT	CSVGQPSTDTQYF
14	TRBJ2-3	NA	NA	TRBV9	TGTGCCAGCAGCGTGACTAGTCTTACAGATACGCAGTATTTT	CASSVTSLTDTQYF
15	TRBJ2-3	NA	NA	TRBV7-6	TGTGCCAGCAGCTTAGGGACGGGATTCACAGATACGCAGTATTTT	CASSLGTGFTDTQYF
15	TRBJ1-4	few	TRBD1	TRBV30	TGTGCCTGGAGGGTACCGACAGGGGATATTGAAAAACTGTTTTTT	CAWRVPTGDIEKLFF
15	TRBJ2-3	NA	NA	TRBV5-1	TGCGCCAGCAGCCCACCGTGGCAGGGTCCAGATACGCAGTATTTT	CASSPPWQGPDTQYF
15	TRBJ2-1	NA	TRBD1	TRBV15	TGTGCCACCAGCTCTCAGAGGGGGCCAGTCGATGAGCAGTTCTTC	CATSSQRGPVDEQFF
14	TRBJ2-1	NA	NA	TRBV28	TGTGCCAGCAGTCTCCTCCTGGGGGGACAGAGACAGTTCTTC	CASSLLLGGQRQFF
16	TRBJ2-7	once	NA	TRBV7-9	TGTGCCAGCAGCCCAAAAGAAGGGACTGAGGCCTACGAGCAGTACTTC	CASSPKEGTEAYEQYF
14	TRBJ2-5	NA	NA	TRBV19	TGTGCCAGTCGACAGGAGCCGTACCAAGAGACCCAGTACTTC	CASRQEPYQETQYF
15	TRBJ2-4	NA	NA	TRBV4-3	TGCGCCAGCAGCCAGGGGCGAGACAGGAAAAACATTCAGTACTTC	CASSQGRDRKNIQYF
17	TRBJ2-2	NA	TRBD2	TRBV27	TGTGCCAGCAGTTTATCTGGACTAGCGGGGAACACCGGGGAGCTGTTTTTT	CASSLSGLAGNTGELFF
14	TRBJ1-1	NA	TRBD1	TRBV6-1	TGTGCCAGCAGTGGGACAGGGTCAGGCACTGAAGCTTTCTTT	CASSGTGSGTEAFF
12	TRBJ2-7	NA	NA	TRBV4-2	TGTGCCAGCAGCCACCAGACTGGCGAGCAGTACTTC	CASSHQTGEQYF
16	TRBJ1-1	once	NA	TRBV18	TGTGCCAGCTCTCTAAACCAGGGCCCGGTGAACACTGAAGCTTTCTTT	CASSLNQGPVNTEAFF
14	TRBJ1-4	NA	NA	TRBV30	TGTGCCTGCCCCCCGCTGGCAGGTGGGGAAAAACTGTTTTTT	CACPPLAGGEKLFF
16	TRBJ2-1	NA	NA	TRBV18	TGTGCCAGCTCACCAGGTCTAGGGAGCTCCTACAATGAGCAGTTCTTC	CASSPGLGSSYNEQFF
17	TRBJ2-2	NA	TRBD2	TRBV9	TGTGCCAGCAGCGTAGGTGCTAGCGGGCGCCACACCGGGGAGCTGTTTTTT	CASSVGASGRHTGELFF
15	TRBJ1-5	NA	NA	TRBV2	TGTGCCAGCAGGAACAGGGTAGGTGGCAATCAGCCCCAGCATTTT	CASRNRVGGNQPQHF
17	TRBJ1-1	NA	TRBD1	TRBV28	TGTGCCAGCAGCACCCGGTCGGGTGACAGGGAGAACACTGAAGCTTTCTTT	CASSTRSGDRENTEAFF
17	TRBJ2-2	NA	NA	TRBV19	TGTGCCAGTAGTATTCTCGGAGTCATTCCTTCGGGCGGGGAGCTGTTTTTT	CASSILGVIPSGGELFF
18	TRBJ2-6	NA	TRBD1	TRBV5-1	TGCGCCAGCAGCTCGAACCGGGACAGCAGCTCTGGGGCCAACGTCCTGACTTTC	CASSSNRDSSSGANVLTF
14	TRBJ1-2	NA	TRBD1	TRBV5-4	TGTGCCAGCAGCACTCCGACAGGGCTGGGGGGCTACACCTTC	CASSTPTGLGGYTF
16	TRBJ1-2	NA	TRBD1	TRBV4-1	TGCGCCAGCAGCCAAATAGACAGGGGACGGGGCTATGGCTACACCTTC	CASSQIDRGRGYGYTF
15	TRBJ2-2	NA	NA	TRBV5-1	TGCGCCAGCAGCCGGGGGACAGTGCAGAGCGGGGAGCTGTTTTTT	CASSRGTVQSGELFF
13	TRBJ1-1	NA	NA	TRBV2	TGTGCCAGCAGTGAAATCCGGGACACTGAAGCTTTCTTT	CASSEIRDTEAFF
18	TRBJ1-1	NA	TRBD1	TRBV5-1	TGCGCCAGCAGCAGCAGCCGGGACAGGTCGCACGAGAACACTGAAGCTTTCTTT	CASSSSRDRSHENTEAFF
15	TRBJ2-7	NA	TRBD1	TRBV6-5	TGTGCCAGCAGCCCCGGGACAGGTGAACTTTACGAGCAGTACTTC	CASSPGTGELYEQYF
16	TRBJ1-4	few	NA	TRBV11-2	TGTGCCAGCAGCCCCGGCTTACGGGGGGCTTCTGAAAAACTGTTTTTT	CASSPGLRGASEKLFF
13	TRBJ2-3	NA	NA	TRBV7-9	TGTGCCAGCAGCTTAGTCCGGGAAGATACGCAGTATTTT	CASSLVREDTQYF
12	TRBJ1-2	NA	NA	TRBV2	TGTGCCAGCAGTGAGGCCCTCTATGGCTACACCTTC	CASSEALYGYTF
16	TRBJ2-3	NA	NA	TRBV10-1	TGCGCCAGCAGCGCGGTCTTACCCTCCAGCACAGATACGCAGTATTTT	CASSAVLPSSTDTQYF
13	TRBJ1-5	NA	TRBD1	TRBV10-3	TGTGCCATCAGTGCGACAGGGAATCAGCCCCAGCATTTT	CAISATGNQPQHF
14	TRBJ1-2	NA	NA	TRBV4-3	TGCGCCAGCAGCCAGGTGGGGGGTAACTATGGCTACACCTTC	CASSQVGGNYGYTF
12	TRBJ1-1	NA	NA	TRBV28	TGTGCCAGCAGTTTAGGACAGTTCGAAGCTTTCTTT	CASSLGQFEAFF
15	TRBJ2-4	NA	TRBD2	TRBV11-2	TGTGCCAGCAGGCAAATAGCGGGAGGGCAAAACATTCAGTACTTC	CASRQIAGGQNIQYF
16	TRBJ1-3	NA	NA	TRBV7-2	TGTGCCAGCAGCGTTGTGGATGGGAGCTCTGGAAACACCATATATTTT	CASSVVDGSSGNTIYF
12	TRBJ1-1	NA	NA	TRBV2	TGTGCCAGCAGTCCGGACCGGGGTAAAGCTTTCTTT	CASSPDRGKAFF
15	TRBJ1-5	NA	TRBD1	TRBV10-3	TGTGCCATCAGCGAGTCCGGGACAGGCCATCAGCCCCAGCATTTT	CAISESGTGHQPQHF
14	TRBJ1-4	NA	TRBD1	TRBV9	TGTGCCAGCAGCGTGACAGGGCTTAATGAAAAACTGTTTTTT	CASSVTGLNEKLFF
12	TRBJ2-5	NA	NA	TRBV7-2	TGTGCCAGCAGCTCCCGCGGGGAGACCCAGTACTTC	CASSSRGETQYF
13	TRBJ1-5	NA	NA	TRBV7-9	TGTGCCAGCAGCTTAGGAGGGTTTCAGCCCCAGCATTTT	CASSLGGFQPQHF
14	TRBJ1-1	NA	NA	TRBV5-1	TGCGCCAGCAGCTTGGGGTCGGGGAACACTGAAGCTTTCTTT	CASSLGSGNTEAFF
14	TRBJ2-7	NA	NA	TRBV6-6	TGTGCCAGCAGTTATTCAGGGGGGACCTACGAGCAGTACTTC	CASSYSGGTYEQYF
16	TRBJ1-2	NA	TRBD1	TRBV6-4	TGTGCCAGCAGTGACACTCCGGACAGGGGAACGCATGGCTACACCTTC	CASSDTPDRGTHGYTF
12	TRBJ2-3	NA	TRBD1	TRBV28	TGTGCCAGCGTAACAGGGGGCGTTGAGTTTTATTTT	CASVTGGVEFYF
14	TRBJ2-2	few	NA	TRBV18	TGTGCCAGCTCACCGGACGGACTCACCGGGGAGCTGTTTTTT	CASSPDGLTGELFF
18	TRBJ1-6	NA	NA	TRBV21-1	TGTGCCAGCAGCACTAGTCATTGGGACAGGGAGGTCGATTCACCCCTCCACTTT	CASSTSHWDREVDSPLHF
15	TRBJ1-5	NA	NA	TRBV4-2	TGTGCCAGCAGCCACCGCGGGACGGGCAATCAGCCCCAGCATTTT	CASSHRGTGNQPQHF
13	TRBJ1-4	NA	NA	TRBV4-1	TGCGCCAGCAGCCAGGTACTTGGTGAAAAACTGTTTTTT	CASSQVLGEKLFF